The 6 T cell receptor beta chains in this list originate from one sample, sequenced in a study of blood T cell repertoires in COVID-19. Libraries were prepared by immunoSEQ multiplex PCR; TCRdb keeps only in-frame clonotypes and omits some of them. The sample has roughly 200,000 clones, approximately 85% seen once; the top ten hold 6.2%. Sequencing was performed on PBMCs or T cells enriched from blood (not recorded which). Receptors originate from a middle-aged man who had recovered from COVID-19.

This clone was observed a few times. The CDR3 nucleotides read TGTGCCAGCAGCTCAGGGACAGGCGCGACGACTGAAGCTTTCTTT. Encoded protein: CASSSGTGATTEAFF. The J gene is TRBJ1-1, the V gene TRBV7-3; 8 bases fit TRBD1. The length of the CDR3 is 15 residues. Germline V CDR1 and CDR2: SGHTA, FQGTGA. With V trimmed by 4 bases and J by 5 bases, 9 bases remained unmatched.

V usage is TRBV27 and J usage is TRBJ2-1; 8 nucleotides align to TRBD1. CDR1 is MNHEY and CDR2 is SMNVEV in the germline V gene (reference sequence). The CDR3 is made up of 15 amino acids. After removal of 0 bases from V and 6 bases from J, the junction contained 4 bases not matched to a gene. The CDR3 spells CASSLSPDRGNEQFF. In DNA, the CDR3 is TGTGCCAGCAGTTTATCGCCCGACAGGGGCAATGAGCAGTTCTTC.

A few counts support this clone. The chain carries TRBV6-1 and TRBJ2-3; TRBD1 is a possible D gene (6 bases). This CDR3 comprises 14 residues. CDR1 MNHNS and CDR2 SASEGT come from the germline V gene. The ends were cut back, 3 bases at V and 1 base at J, with 8 bases in the middle. Here the CDR3 reads CASSDRGGTDTQYF. In nucleotides, the CDR3 is TGTGCCAGCAGTGACAGGGGTGGCACAGATACGCAGTATTTT.

The chain uses TRBV5-6 and TRBJ2-7; D ambiguous. Deletions cut 1 base from V and 0 bases from J, with 11 bases between. Germline lookup yields CDR1 SGHDT and CDR2 YYEEEE. The CDR3 consists of 15 residues. The CDR3 region is CASSLLSDFSYEQYF. The CDR3 DNA follows: TGTGCCAGCAGCTTGTTAAGCGATTTCTCCTACGAGCAGTACTTC. Looking up the rest from reference TRBV5-6 and TRBJ2-7 gives the full variable domain: DAGVTQSPTHLIKTRGQQVTLRCSPKSGHDTVSWYQQALGQGPQFIFQYYEEEERQRGNFPDRFSGHQFPNYSSELNVNALLLGDSALYLCASSLLSDFSYEQYFGPGTRLTVT.

The rearrangement uses TRBV30 and TRBJ1-4, with D unclear. The CDR3 is made up of 12 amino acids. Germline-derived CDR1 and CDR2 are GTSNPN and SVGIG (reference sequence). V was trimmed by 3 bases and J by 4 bases, leaving 6 bases between them. CDR3 sequence: CAWSTFNEKLFF. The CDR3 DNA sequence: TGTGCCTGGAGCACTTTTAATGAAAAACTGTTTTTT.

The sample holds one count of this clone. The rearrangement joins TRBV19 to TRBJ2-2, with 7 bases identical to TRBD2. V was pared by 1 base and J by 2 bases, with 1 base of the junction left unmatched. Looked up from germline, CDR1 is LNHDA and CDR2 is SQIVND (reference sequence). The length of the CDR3 is 15 residues. DNA of the CDR3: TGTGCCAGTAGTATAGGCGGGAGTAACACCGGGGAGCTGTTTTTT. As protein: CASSIGGSNTGELFF.